What follows are 9 T cell receptor beta chains derived from one specimen sequenced in a study of shared clonotypes between healthy human individuals. Using immunoSEQ multiplex PCR, the repertoire was profiled, and TCRdb retains in-frame clones only, with some absent. The sample yields approximately 2.3 million clones, approximately 95% seen once. The specimen was naive CD4+ T cells from PBMCs. The subset: CD45RA+ positively selected. The receptors here all came from a man younger than 35 in good health. Some clones in this sample may be carry-over from other donors' samples.

As concerns this clone: Other nucleotide sequences from this sample produce the same CDR3. The chain uses TRBV11-3 and TRBJ2-1; 11 nucleotides align to TRBD2. This CDR3 is built from 15 residues. Losses at the gene ends were 3 bases for V and 4 bases for J; bases not matched to a gene: 2. Germline CDR1 reads SGHNT; CDR2 reads YENEEA. CDR3 loop: CASSFGTSGYNEQFF. The CDR3 nucleotides are TGTGCCAGCAGCTTTGGGACTAGCGGATACAATGAGCAGTTCTTC.

The rearrangement links TRBV9 to TRBJ2-2, with 8 bases identical to TRBD1. The CDR3 runs to 17 residues. Trimming cost V 3 bases and J 3 bases; bases outside gene matches: 10. CDR1 SGDLS and CDR2 YYNGEE come from the germline V gene. The CDR3 sequence is CASSGQPGQGDTGELFF. In nucleotides, the CDR3 is TGTGCCAGCAGCGGGCAGCCCGGACAGGGAGACACCGGGGAGCTGTTTTTT.

Note on this clone: Other DNA sequences within the sample encode an identical CDR3. The chain links TRBV19 to TRBJ2-6; D is ambiguous. The CDR3 totals 15 residues. Germline V gene data show CDR1 as LNHDA and CDR2 as SQIVND (reference sequence). Trimming removed 4 bases at V and 0 bases at J, with 7 bases between. CDR3: CASSRGFSGANVLTF. The CDR3 bases are TGTGCCAGTAGTAGGGGATTCTCTGGGGCCAACGTCCTGACTTTC. The whole variable domain, filled in from reference TRBV19 and TRBJ2-6, reads DGGITQSPKYLFRKEGQNVTLSCEQNLNHDAMYWYRQDPGQGLRLIYYSQIVNDFQKGDIAEGYSVSREKKESFPLTVTSAQKNPTAFYLCASSRGFSGANVLTFGAGSRLTVL.

V usage is TRBV28 and J usage is TRBJ2-1; D is ambiguous. Trimming removed 3 bases at V and 2 bases at J, with 8 bases between. This CDR3 has 14 residues. The germline gives CDR1 MDHEN, CDR2 SYDVKM. CDR3 DNA: TGTGCCAGCAGTTTGTGGTCCCCCTACAATGAGCAGTTCTTC. It codes for CASSLWSPYNEQFF.

The rearrangement uses TRBV7-9 and TRBJ1-1; D is undetermined. This CDR3 has 15 residues. The germline V and J ends were trimmed by 5 bases and 0 bases, with 13 bases remaining between them. Germline CDR1 reads SEHNR; CDR2 reads FQNEAQ (reference sequence). CDR3 protein: CASSLAGIMNTEAFF. Written as DNA, the CDR3 is TGTGCCAGCAGCCTGGCCGGCATCATGAACACTGAAGCTTTCTTT. Full variable domain (outside the CDR3, taken from reference TRBV7-9 and TRBJ1-1): DTGVSQNPRHKITKRGQNVTFRCDPISEHNRLYWYRQTLGQGPEFLTYFQNEAQLEKSRLLSDRFSAERPKGSFSTLEIQRTEQGDSAMYLCASSLAGIMNTEAFFGQGTRLTVV.

J is TRBJ2-1 and V is TRBV6-5, with D possibly being TRBD1 (6 bases). This CDR3 contains 15 residues. Germline CDR1 reads MNHEY; CDR2 reads SVGAGI. V was clipped by 0 bases and J by 6 bases, with 12 bases between them. The CDR3 loop reads CASSYSILGGNEQFF. For the CDR3, the DNA is TGTGCCAGCAGTTACTCAATTCTAGGGGGCAATGAGCAGTTCTTC.

The chain joins TRBV5-1 to TRBJ1-2; TRBD1 matches 8 bases. The CDR3 runs to 15 residues. Per the germline V gene, CDR1 is SGHRS and CDR2 is YFSETQ. The V gene end was trimmed by 3 bases and the J gene end by 0 bases; junction bases not matched to a gene: 4. Written as DNA, the CDR3 is TGCGCCAGCAGCTCGCAGGGGGCTACTAACTATGGCTACACCTTC. It codes for CASSSQGATNYGYTF. Full variable domain (missing parts from reference TRBV5-1 and TRBJ1-2): KAGVTQTPRYLIKTRGQQVTLSCSPISGHRSVSWYQQTPGQGLQFLFEYFSETQRNKGNFPGRFSGRQFSNSRSEMNVSTLELGDSALYLCASSSQGATNYGYTFGSGTRLTVV.

The V call is TRBV27, the J call TRBJ2-5, with TRBD1 identical over 9 bases. The CDR3 runs to 14 residues. Germline V gives CDR1 MNHEY, CDR2 SMNVEV (reference sequence). Unmatched junction bases numbered 9, after V lost 3 bases and J lost 10 bases. CDR3 nucleotide sequence: TGTGCCAGCAGTTTCTCACAGGGGGCCAGGGACCAGTACTTC. Its translation is CASSFSQGARDQYF.

This clone was found once. The chain links TRBV9 to TRBJ2-3; TRBD2 might be the D (6 bases). This CDR3 has 15 residues. Germline loops: CDR1 SGDLS, CDR2 YYNGEE. Trimming shortened V by 4 bases and J by 2 bases, and 14 bases separated the two germline ends. CDR3 sequence (DNA): TGTGCCAGCAGCTCACGGGACTCAGTCACAGATACGCAGTATTTT. As protein: CASSSRDSVTDTQYF.